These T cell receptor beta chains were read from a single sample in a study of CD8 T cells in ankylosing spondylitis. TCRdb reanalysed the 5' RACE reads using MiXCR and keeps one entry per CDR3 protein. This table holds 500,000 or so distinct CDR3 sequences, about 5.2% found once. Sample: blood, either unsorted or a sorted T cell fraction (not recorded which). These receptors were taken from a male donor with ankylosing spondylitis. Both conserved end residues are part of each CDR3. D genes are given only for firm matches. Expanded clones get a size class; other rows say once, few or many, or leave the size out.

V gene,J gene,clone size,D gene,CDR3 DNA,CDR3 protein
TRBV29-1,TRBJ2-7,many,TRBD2,TGCAGCGTTAACGCGGGGGTCTACGAGCAGTACTTC,CSVNAGVYEQYF
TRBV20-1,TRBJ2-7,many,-,TGCAGTGCTAGAGGGGGGGGGGCACTAAGCTACGAGCAGTACTTC,CSARGGGALSYEQYF
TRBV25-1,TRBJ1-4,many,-,TGTGCCAGCAGACTTGGGATTGAAAAACTGTTTTTT,CASRLGIEKLFF
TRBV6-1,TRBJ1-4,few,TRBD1,TGTGCCAGCAGTCGACAGGGAGGGTCTTTAGCTAATGAAAAACTGTTTTTT,CASSRQGGSLANEKLFF
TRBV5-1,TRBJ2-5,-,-,TGCGCCAGCAGCTTGGAAACAGTAATAGGAGAGACCCAGTACTTC,CASSLETVIGETQYF
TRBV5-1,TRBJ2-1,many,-,TGCGCCAGCAGAGAGGGGGAAAACAATGAGCAGTTCTTC,CASREGENNEQFF
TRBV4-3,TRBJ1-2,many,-,TGCGCCAGCAGCCAAGATCCGGGGGCGGGGGGCTACACCTTC,CASSQDPGAGGYTF
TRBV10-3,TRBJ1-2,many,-,TGTGCCATCTTACAGTCCTATGGCTACACCTTC,CAILQSYGYTF
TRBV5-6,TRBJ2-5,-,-,TGTGCCAGCAGCACTGCGGGCCGCGGGGAGACCCAGTACTTC,CASSTAGRGETQYF
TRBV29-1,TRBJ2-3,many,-,TGCAGCGGGCACACAGATACGCAGTATTTT,CSGHTDTQYF
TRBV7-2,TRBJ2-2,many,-,TGTGCCAGCAGGGGCGAAGGCGGGGAGCTGTTTTTT,CASRGEGGELFF
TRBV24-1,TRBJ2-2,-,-,TGTGCCACCAGTGCCGACAGGGGAGGGGAAATTTCTGCCGGGGAGCTGTTTTTT,CATSADRGGEISAGELFF
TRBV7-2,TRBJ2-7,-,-,TGTGCCAGCGCCCCCGATTTTGCCTACGAGCAGTACTTC,CASAPDFAYEQYF
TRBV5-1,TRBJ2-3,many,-,TGCGCCAGCCGACTTCGGGACACAACCACAGATACGCAGTATTTT,CASRLRDTTTDTQYF
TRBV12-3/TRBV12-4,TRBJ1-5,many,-,TGTGCCAGCAGTTTCGACTGGGGAGGCCAGCCCCAGCATTTT,CASSFDWGGQPQHF
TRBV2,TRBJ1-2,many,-,TGTGCCAGCAGCCCTGGGGGGACGACTATAACCTATGGCTACACCTTC,CASSPGGTTITYGYTF
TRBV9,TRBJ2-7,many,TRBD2,TGTGCCAGTTCCGCCGGGACTAGCGACTACGAGCAGTACTTC,CASSAGTSDYEQYF
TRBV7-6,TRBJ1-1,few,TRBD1,TGTGCCAGCAGCTTAAACAGGGGGCGTCGGATGAACACTGAAGCTTTCTTT,CASSLNRGRRMNTEAFF
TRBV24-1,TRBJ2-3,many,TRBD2,TGTGCCACCAGTGATTCCGGGCGGGGGGTTCCAGATACGCAGTATTTT,CATSDSGRGVPDTQYF
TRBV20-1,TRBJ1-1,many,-,TGCAGTCACGGGGGCAGGACTGAAGCTTTCTTT,CSHGGRTEAFF
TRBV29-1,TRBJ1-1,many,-,TGCAGCGTTGAAAGCGTCTTGAACAGAGCGACTGAAGCTTTCTTT,CSVESVLNRATEAFF
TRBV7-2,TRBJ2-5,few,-,TGTGCCAGCAGCCCTTGGGGGCGCGGCATGGAGACCCAGTACTTC,CASSPWGRGMETQYF
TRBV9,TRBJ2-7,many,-,TGTGCCAGCAGCGTCACGACCGGGACCGATTACAACGAGCAGTACTTC,CASSVTTGTDYNEQYF
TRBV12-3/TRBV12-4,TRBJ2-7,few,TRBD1,TGTGCCAGCAGTTTAGGTGAGGCACAGGGGCCCGAGCAGTACTTC,CASSLGEAQGPEQYF
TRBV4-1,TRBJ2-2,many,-,TGCGCCAGCAGCCAAGTCCCAGGGAACACCGGGGAGCTGTTTTTT,CASSQVPGNTGELFF
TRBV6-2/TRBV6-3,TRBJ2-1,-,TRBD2,TGTGCCAGCAGTGAGACTAGCGGGGGGGCCTGGGAGCAGTTCTTC,CASSETSGGAWEQFF
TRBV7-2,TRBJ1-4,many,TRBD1,TGTGCCAGCAGCCCCTACAGGGGGCAACGGGAAAAACTGTTTTTT,CASSPYRGQREKLFF
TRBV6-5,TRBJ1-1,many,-,TGTGCCAGCCGGGACTCTAAAGCTCAAGCTTTCTTT,CASRDSKAQAFF
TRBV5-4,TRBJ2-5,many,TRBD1,TGTGCCAGCAGTTCCTACAGGGGAGTGGAGACCCAGTACTTC,CASSSYRGVETQYF
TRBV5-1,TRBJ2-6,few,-,TGCGCCAGCAGCTTGGATGGCAGGGCCTCTGGGGCCAACGTCCTGACTTTC,CASSLDGRASGANVLTF
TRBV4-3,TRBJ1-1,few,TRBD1,TGCGCCAGCAGCCAAGAAGACGGGACAGGGCCTGCAAAGGTCGCTTTCTTT,CASSQEDGTGPAKVAFF
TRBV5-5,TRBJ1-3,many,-,TGTGCCAGCACAGCGCAGCCATCGGGAAACACCATATATTTT,CASTAQPSGNTIYF
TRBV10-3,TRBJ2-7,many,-,TGTGCCATCAGTAGGGACCGGAGCTCCTACGAGCAGTACTTC,CAISRDRSSYEQYF
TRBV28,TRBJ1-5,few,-,TGTGCCAGCAGAAGTCGGGGAAGGAGGCAGCCCCAGCATTTT,CASRSRGRRQPQHF
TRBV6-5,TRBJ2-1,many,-,TGTGCCAGTAGAGCGGGCGCCCGGGGCCCGTTCTTC,CASRAGARGPFF
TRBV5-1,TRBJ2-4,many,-,TGCGCCAGCAGCTGGACTATGGCCAAAAACATTCAGTACTTC,CASSWTMAKNIQYF
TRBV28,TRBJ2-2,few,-,TGTGCCAGCAGGGGCCGGGGCACCGGGGAGCTGTTTTTT,CASRGRGTGELFF
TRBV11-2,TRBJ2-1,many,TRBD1,TGTGCCAGCAGCTTAGGGGGGACAGGCCACAATGAGCAGTTCTTC,CASSLGGTGHNEQFF
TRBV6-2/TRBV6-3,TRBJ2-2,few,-,TGTGCCAGCAGTTTGTTAAGGTTTCGCCCCGCGAACACCGGGGAGCTGTTTTTT,CASSLLRFRPANTGELFF
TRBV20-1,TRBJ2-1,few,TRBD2,TGCAGTGCTAGAGGAGTAGGGACTAGCGGGGGTGGGCAGTTCTTC,CSARGVGTSGGGQFF
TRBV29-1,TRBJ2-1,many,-,TGCAGCGGGGTCCGGGACAATGAGCAGTTCTTC,CSGVRDNEQFF
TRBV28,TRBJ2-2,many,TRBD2,TGTGCCAGCAGTTTACAAGCGGGATTCACCGGGGAGCTGTTTTTT,CASSLQAGFTGELFF
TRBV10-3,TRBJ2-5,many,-,TGTGCCATCAGTGAGAGGAGGGAGGAGACCCAGTACTTC,CAISERREETQYF
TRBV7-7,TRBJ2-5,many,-,TGTGCTAGCAGCGGCAGGGTCCAAGAGACCCAGTACTTC,CASSGRVQETQYF
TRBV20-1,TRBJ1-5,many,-,TGCAGTGCTAGAGATCGGGGAGGAGGCAATCAGCCCCAGCATTTT,CSARDRGGGNQPQHF
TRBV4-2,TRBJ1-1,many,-,TGTGCCAGCAGCTTTTACGGAGTCACTGAAGCTTTCTTT,CASSFYGVTEAFF
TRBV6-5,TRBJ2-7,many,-,TGTGCCAGCAGTTCGAAACCCCACTCCTACGAGCAGTACTTC,CASSSKPHSYEQYF
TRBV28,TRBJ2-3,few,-,TGTGCCAGCAACCCCGAAACAACAGATACGCAGTATTTT,CASNPETTDTQYF
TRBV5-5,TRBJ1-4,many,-,TGTGCCAGCAGCTTGGCCCGGGCAAATGAAAAACTGTTTTTT,CASSLARANEKLFF
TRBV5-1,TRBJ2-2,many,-,TGCGCCAGCAGCTTGGCGGGGGGCGCCGACACCGGGGAGCTGTTTTTT,CASSLAGGADTGELFF
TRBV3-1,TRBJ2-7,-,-,TGTGCCAGCAGCCGAGGACGACAGTCCTACGAGCAGTACTTC,CASSRGRQSYEQYF
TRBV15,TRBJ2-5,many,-,TGTGCCACCAGCCGCAGGGACTCAGAGACCCAGTACTTC,CATSRRDSETQYF
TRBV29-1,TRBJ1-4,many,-,TGCAGCGTCAGGGTGACGGTTGAAAAACTGTTTTTT,CSVRVTVEKLFF